The T cell receptor (beta chain) under discussion was sequenced for a study of cytomegalovirus exposure and HLA in healthy donors. General study findings and limits: Evidence from a later analysis indicated that most CMV-associated TCR beta chains looked HLA-restricted.

This PCR relied on a set of 60 Vbeta primers and 13 Jbeta primers. Profiling relied on immunoSEQ multiplex PCR, and the TCRdb table lists in-frame clones only, not all of them. The data show about 150,000 clones, approximately 79% seen once. The trim removed 0 bases at V and 8 bases at J, leaving 5 bases unmatched. This CDR3 region has 15 residues. Germline CDR1 SGDLS, CDR2 YYNGEE. Worth noting for this clone: Its target is not known.

This chain links TRBV9 with TRBJ2-1; 10 nucleotides line up with TRBD1. Sample: PBMCs. This sequence was found in a male donor in good health and CMV-seronegative. CDR3 protein: CASSVAGQGFYEQFF. The CDR3 coding sequence is TGTGCCAGCAGCGTAGCGGGACAGGGGTTCTATGAGCAGTTCTTC.